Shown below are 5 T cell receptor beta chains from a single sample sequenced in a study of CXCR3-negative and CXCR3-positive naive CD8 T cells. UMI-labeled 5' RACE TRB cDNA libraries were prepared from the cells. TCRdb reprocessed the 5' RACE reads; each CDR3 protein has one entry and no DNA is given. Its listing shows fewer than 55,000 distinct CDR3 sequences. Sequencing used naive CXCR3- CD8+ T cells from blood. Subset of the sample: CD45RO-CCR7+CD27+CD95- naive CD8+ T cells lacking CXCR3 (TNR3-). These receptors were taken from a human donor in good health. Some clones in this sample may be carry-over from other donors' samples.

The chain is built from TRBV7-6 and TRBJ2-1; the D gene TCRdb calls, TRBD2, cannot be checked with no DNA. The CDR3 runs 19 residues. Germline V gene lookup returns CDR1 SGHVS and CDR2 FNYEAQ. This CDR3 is CASTDDMTSGGLIYNEQFF.

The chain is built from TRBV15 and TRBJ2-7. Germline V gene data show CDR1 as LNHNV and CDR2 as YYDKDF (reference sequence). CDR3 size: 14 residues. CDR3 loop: CATSRDGQSYEQYF.

The CDR3 region is CSARWAIAYNEQFF. The genes are TRBV20-1 and TRBJ2-1. The CDR3 is 14 amino acids. CDR1 DFQATT and CDR2 SNEGSKA come from the germline V gene (reference sequence).

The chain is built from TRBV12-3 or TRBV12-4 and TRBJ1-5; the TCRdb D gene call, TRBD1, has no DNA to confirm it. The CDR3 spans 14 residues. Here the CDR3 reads CASSLGTVNQPQHF.

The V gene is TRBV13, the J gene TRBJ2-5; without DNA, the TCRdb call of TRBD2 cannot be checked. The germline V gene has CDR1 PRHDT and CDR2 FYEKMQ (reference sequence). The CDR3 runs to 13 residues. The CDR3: CASASEGGETQYF.